The 26 T cell receptor beta chains given below trace back to one sample, sequenced in a study of long-term antiretroviral therapy in people with HIV. The run of the v3.0 immunoSEQ assay was at survey level. Method: immunoSEQ multiplex PCR; TCRdb's copy keeps in-frame clones and lacks some. This table has tens of thousands of clones, about 85% appearing once. The input for sequencing was unsorted PBMCs, taken 1.1 years after starting antiretroviral therapy. Receptor source: a man aged 18 to 30 with HIV.

The count of this clone is one. CDR3 in amino acids: CASSYITGSYEQYF. The CDR3 nucleotides read TGTGCCAGCAGTTATATTACAGGGAGCTACGAGCAGTACTTC. V usage is TRBV6-5 and J usage is TRBJ2-7; maybe TRBD1 (6 bases). The V gene's germline CDR1 is MNHEY and CDR2 SVGAGI. The CDR3 runs 14 residues. The ends were cut back, 3 bases at V and 3 bases at J, with 12 bases in the middle.

The chain uses TRBV7-8 and TRBJ2-5; tentatively, D is TRBD1 (6 bases). V was pared by 1 base and J by 1 base, with 7 bases between. The CDR3 has 14 amino acids. Germline loops: CDR1 SGHVS, CDR2 FQNEAQ. CDR3 protein: CASSLGTVQETQYF. The CDR3 DNA is TGTGCCAGCAGCTTAGGGACAGTCCAAGAGACCCAGTACTTC.

The chain couples TRBV4-1 to TRBJ2-5; unclear D gene. Trimming shortened V by 5 bases and J by 2 bases, and 15 bases separated the two germline ends. The CDR3 loop spans 15 amino acids. Germline V gene data show CDR1 as MGHRA and CDR2 as YSYEKL. As DNA, the CDR3 is TGCGCCAGCAGCAAGGAACCTAGGCAACAAGAGACCCAGTACTTC. Translating it yields CASSKEPRQQETQYF.

The rearrangement links TRBV30 to TRBJ2-7, with 12 bases that match TRBD2. This CDR3 region has 17 residues. V was clipped by 0 bases and J by 7 bases; unmatched bases: 13. Per the germline V gene, CDR1 is GTSNPN and CDR2 is SVGIG (reference sequence). DNA for the CDR3: TGTGCCTGGAGTGTCCAAAGGGGGACTAGCGGGTACCGGGAGCAGTACTTC. It specifies CAWSVQRGTSGYREQYF.

V and J are TRBV11-2 and TRBJ2-3; 14 bases match TRBD2. Germline lookup yields CDR1 SGHAT and CDR2 FQNNGV. This CDR3 has 19 residues. Trimming at V came to 0 bases and at J to 1 base, leaving 6 bases not matched to a gene. CDR3 DNA sequence: TGTGCCAGCAGCTTAGAGGCCGGACTAGCGGGAGGAGGCACAGATACGCAGTATTTT. Translated: CASSLEAGLAGGGTDTQYF. Full variable domain (remainder filled in from reference TRBV11-2 and TRBJ2-3): EAGVAQSPRYKIIEKRQSVAFWCNPISGHATLYWYQQILGQGPKLLIQFQNNGVVDDSQLPKDRFSAERLKGVDSTLKIQPAKLEDSAVYLCASSLEAGLAGGGTDTQYFGPGTRLTVL.

The chain is built from TRBV5-6 and TRBJ2-1; the D is unclear. With 2 bases removed from V and 5 bases from J, the gap between germline ends came to 5 bases. The CDR3 is 12 residues long. Germline values: CDR1 SGHDT, CDR2 YYEEEE. CDR3 coding DNA: TGTGCCAGCAGCTTAGGGAACAATGAGCAGTTCTTC. Protein product: CASSLGNNEQFF.

The rearrangement joins TRBV19 to TRBJ2-7; a possible D gene is TRBD2 (6 bases). The CDR3 covers 15 residues. CDR1 and CDR2 (germline): LNHDA, SQIVND (reference sequence). Deletions cut 5 bases from V and 2 bases from J, with 16 bases between. This CDR3 reads CASSHGVAETYEQYF. The CDR3, as DNA: TGTGCCAGTAGTCATGGGGTAGCGGAGACCTACGAGCAGTACTTC. The full variable domain, in which reference TRBV19 and TRBJ2-7 provide the parts outside the CDR3, is DGGITQSPKYLFRKEGQNVTLSCEQNLNHDAMYWYRQDPGQGLRLIYYSQIVNDFQKGDIAEGYSVSREKKESFPLTVTSAQKNPTAFYLCASSHGVAETYEQYFGPGTRLTVT.

The chain combines TRBV7-3 with TRBJ2-1; tentative D call: TRBD2 (5 bases). This CDR3 spans 15 amino acids. Germline CDR1 reads SGHTA; CDR2 reads FQGTGA. Trimming left V 5 bases short and J 0 bases short, with 11 bases between. In DNA, the CDR3 is TGTGCCAGCAGCGAGGGAGCGAGCTCCTACAATGAGCAGTTCTTC. This gives the protein CASSEGASSYNEQFF.

The chain has TRBV19 and TRBJ2-4; 8 nucleotides agree with TRBD2. Germline V CDR1 and CDR2: LNHDA, SQIVND (reference sequence). J was trimmed by 8 bases and V by 8 bases; bases with no gene match: 11. CDR3 length equals 14 residues. The DNA of the CDR3 is TGTGCCAGTTGGGGGAACCGGGAGGGAGACATTCAGTACTTC. Translated: CASWGNREGDIQYF.

The CDR3 protein is CASSLGDPRERQFF. Written as DNA, the CDR3 is TGCGCCAGCAGCTTGGGCGACCCTCGTGAGCGGCAGTTCTTC. J is TRBJ2-1 and V is TRBV5-1; no definite D call. Between the trimmed V and J ends, which lost 0 bases and 12 bases, there was a span of 16 bases. This CDR3 spans 14 amino acids. Germline CDR1 reads SGHRS; CDR2 reads YFSETQ.

This chain joins TRBV18 and TRBJ2-5; 8 bases line up with TRBD2. CDR1 KGHSH and CDR2 LQKENI come from the germline V gene. V trimming: 0 bases; J trimming: 5 bases; junction bases outside the gene matches: 8. CDR3 length: 16 residues. The CDR3 DNA reads TGTGCCAGCTCACCACCCCTCGGGAGGGCCGGGGAGACCCAGTACTTC. Its translation is CASSPPLGRAGETQYF. The full variable domain, completed using reference TRBV18 and TRBJ2-5, is NAGVMQNPRHLVRRRGQEARLRCSPMKGHSHVYWYRQLPEEGLKFMVYLQKENIIDESGMPKERFSAEFPKEGPSILRIQQVVRGDSAAYFCASSPPLGRAGETQYFGPGTRLLVL.

The chain carries TRBV9 and TRBJ2-5; 7 bases fit TRBD2. This CDR3 region has 15 residues. Germline-derived CDR1 and CDR2 are SGDLS and YYNGEE. V gave up 5 bases and J gave up 5 bases; unmatched junction bases: 12. The CDR3 protein is CASSGSGVSGETQYF. The CDR3 DNA follows: TGTGCCAGCAGTGGAAGCGGGGTCTCGGGGGAGACCCAGTACTTC. Filled out from reference TRBV9 and TRBJ2-5, the complete variable domain reads DSGVTQTPKHLITATGQRVTLRCSPRSGDLSVYWYQQSLDQGLQFLIQYYNGEERAKGNILERFSAQQFPDLHSELNLSSLELGDSALYFCASSGSGVSGETQYFGPGTRLLVL.

The chain combines TRBV27 with TRBJ2-4; D unresolved. The germline V gene encodes CDR1 MNHEY and CDR2 SMNVEV (reference sequence). The CDR3 spans 13 residues. V shed 6 bases and J shed 1 base, with 7 bases lying between them. The CDR3 nucleotides read TGTGCCAGCAGGGGAACTGCCAAAAACATTCAGTACTTC. Protein product: CASRGTAKNIQYF.

V gene TRBV2 combines with J gene TRBJ1-6; TRBD1 is a possible D gene (6 bases). CDR1 is SNHLY and CDR2 is FYNNEI in the germline V gene. The CDR3 loop spans 14 amino acids. Trimming took 6 bases from V and 3 from J, leaving 9 bases between them. The CDR3 nucleotides are TGTGCCAGCAGACAGGGTGACTATAATTCACCCCTCCACTTT. As protein: CASRQGDYNSPLHF.

The chain uses TRBV9 and TRBJ2-3; maybe TRBD1 (5 bases). V gave up 7 bases and J gave up 2 bases, with 11 bases separating them. Germline CDR1 and CDR2: SGDLS and YYNGEE. This CDR3 is built from 13 residues. CDR3 in amino acids: CASRQGPTDTQYF. In nucleotides, the CDR3 is TGTGCCAGCCGGCAGGGCCCCACAGATACGCAGTATTTT.

The V and J genes are TRBV7-3 and TRBJ1-4, with D unresolved. The CDR3 length is 14 residues. Germline V gene data show CDR1 as SGHTA and CDR2 as FQGTGA. Trimming stripped 5 bases from V and 7 bases from J, with 14 bases between. DNA for the CDR3: TGTGCCAGCAGCCGGAGCCGGTCCGGTGAAAAACTGTTTTTT. Amino acids: CASSRSRSGEKLFF.

This clone was recorded once. The V and J genes are TRBV29-1 and TRBJ1-1, with D possibly matching TRBD1 (5 bases). There are 12 residues in the CDR3. Germline V gene lookup returns CDR1 SQVTM and CDR2 ANQGSEA. Trimming left V 7 bases short and J 4 bases short, with 13 bases between. CDR3 sequence reads: CSARGFVTEAFF. CDR3 coding DNA: TGCAGCGCCCGGGGGTTCGTCACTGAAGCTTTCTTT.

This chain links TRBV28 with TRBJ2-6; D is uncertain. The CDR3 is 14 residues long. Trimming left V 3 bases short and J 2 bases short, with 5 bases between. Germline-derived CDR1 and CDR2 are MDHEN and SYDVKM. CDR3 coding DNA: TGTGCCAGCAGTTTGTCGCCTGGGGCCAACGTCCTGACTTTC. Encoded protein: CASSLSPGANVLTF.

This chain links TRBV6-5 with TRBJ2-3; D is perhaps TRBD1 (5 bases). V lost 5 bases and J lost 0, with 12 bases in between. Germline CDR1 is MNHEY and CDR2 is SVGAGI. This CDR3 is built from 15 residues. DNA of the CDR3: TGTGCCAGCAGTCCAAGGGGAACTAGCACAGATACGCAGTATTTT. This gives the protein CASSPRGTSTDTQYF.

The chain recombines TRBV7-9 with TRBJ1-4, with unresolved D. V lost 3 bases and J 6 bases, leaving 11 bases between the germline ends. CDR3 length equals 14 residues. CDR1 and CDR2 from the germline V gene are SEHNR and FQNEAQ (reference sequence). This CDR3 is CASSFGQEDEKLFF. Written as DNA, the CDR3 is TGTGCCAGCAGCTTCGGGCAGGAGGATGAAAAACTGTTTTTT.

J is TRBJ2-3 and V is TRBV5-5; D unclear. The CDR3 length is 13 residues. Germline V lookup: CDR1 SGHKS, CDR2 YYEKEE (reference sequence). The germline V and J ends were trimmed by 3 bases and 6 bases, with 11 bases remaining between them. CDR3 coding DNA: TGTGCCAGCAGCTCCCTGGGATCGGATACGCAGTATTTT. Translation gives CASSSLGSDTQYF. Full variable domain (outside the CDR3, taken from reference TRBV5-5 and TRBJ2-3): DAGVTQSPTHLIKTRGQQVTLRCSPISGHKSVSWYQQVLGQGPQFIFQYYEKEERGRGNFPDRFSARQFPNYSSELNVNALLLGDSALYLCASSSLGSDTQYFGPGTRLTVL.

V and J are TRBV18 and TRBJ2-7; D possibly corresponds to TRBD1 (5 bases). The CDR3 is 13 residues long. Germline lookup yields CDR1 KGHSH and CDR2 LQKENI. Trimming removed 3 bases at V and 6 bases at J, with 12 bases between. CDR3 amino acids: CASSPSDSREQYF. CDR3 coding DNA: TGTGCCAGCTCACCTAGTGACAGTCGCGAGCAGTACTTC.

Only one count was recorded for this clone. A read error may account for a junction end that differs from germline. J is TRBJ2-1 and V is TRBV7-8; TRBD2 agrees at 14 bases. This CDR3 is built from 14 residues. The germline CDR1 and CDR2 sequences are SGHVS and FQNEAQ. In DNA form, the CDR3 reads TGTGCCAGCAGCTTAACCGGGACTAGCGGGAGCATCCTCTTC. Protein: CASSLTGTSGSILF. Variable domain in full (rest from reference TRBV7-8 and TRBJ2-1): GAGVSQSPRYKVAKRGQDVALRCDPISGHVSLFWYQQALGQGPEFLTYFQNEAQLDKSGLPSDRFFAERPEGSVSTLKIQRTQQEDSAVYLCASSLTGTSGSILFGPGTRLTVL.

V and J are TRBV7-9 and TRBJ1-3, with unresolved D. The CDR3 has 15 amino acids. The germline V gene has CDR1 SEHNR and CDR2 FQNEAQ (reference sequence). V was shortened by 4 bases and J by 2 bases, with 12 bases between the two germline ends. The CDR3 bases are TGTGCCAGCAGCTCAGTGGCCCAACCTGGAAACACCATATATTTT. Amino acids: CASSSVAQPGNTIYF.

The chain has TRBV19 and TRBJ2-7; D may be TRBD1 (6 bases). The CDR3 totals 15 residues. Germline V lookup: CDR1 LNHDA, CDR2 SQIVND (reference sequence). The ends were cut back, 3 bases at V and 2 bases at J, with 14 bases in the middle. For the CDR3, the DNA is TGTGCCAGTAGTATCGGCCAGGGGCAAACCTACGAGCAGTACTTC. Residues: CASSIGQGQTYEQYF.

J is TRBJ2-7 and V is TRBV19; 8 bases line up with TRBD1. Germline CDR1 reads LNHDA; CDR2 reads SQIVND (reference sequence). Unmatched junction bases numbered 7, after V lost 3 bases and J lost 0 bases. The CDR3 runs to 16 residues. The DNA for the CDR3 is TGTGCCAGTAGTATCGGGACAGGCGAATTCTCCTACGAGCAGTACTTC. This encodes CASSIGTGEFSYEQYF. The full variable domain, its missing parts supplied by reference TRBV19 and TRBJ2-7, is DGGITQSPKYLFRKEGQNVTLSCEQNLNHDAMYWYRQDPGQGLRLIYYSQIVNDFQKGDIAEGYSVSREKKESFPLTVTSAQKNPTAFYLCASSIGTGEFSYEQYFGPGTRLTVT.